Listed below are T cell receptor beta chains from one sample, sequenced in a study of OX40 agonist ivuxolimab in advanced cancers. The data were produced by immunoSEQ multiplex PCR, yet TCRdb's version contains in-frame clones alone and is incomplete. The repertoire includes about 84,000 clones, 80% to 90% of them detected once, and roughly 0.2% sits in the top ten. Sequences were derived from CD4+ or CD8+ T cells sorted from blood, sampled in a trial of the OX40 agonist ivuxolimab. These receptors came from an adult with an advanced solid tumor such as melanoma, head and neck, liver or kidney cancer. CDR3s include the opening cysteine and the closing phenylalanine or tryptophan. The order of the fields is J gene, clone size, D gene, V gene, CDR3 protein, CDR3 DNA. A D gene is named only where the DNA matches it firmly. Clone size is given for some rows only: seen once, a few or many times, or a class if the clone is expanded.

J: TRBJ2-1
size: .
D: TRBD1
V: TRBV14
CDR3: CASSPRDRGTDEQFF
DNA: TGTGCCAGCAGCCCCCGGGACAGGGGAACGGATGAGCAGTTCTTC

J: TRBJ1-2
size: .
D: .
V: TRBV5-4
CDR3: CASSLAGGNYGYTF
DNA: TGTGCCAGCAGCTTGGCCGGGGGGAACTATGGCTACACCTTC

J: TRBJ1-5
size: .
D: TRBD1
V: TRBV7-2
CDR3: CASSLRPWTGGESNQPQHF
DNA: TGTGCCAGCAGCTTAAGGCCGTGGACAGGGGGCGAGAGCAATCAGCCCCAGCATTTT

J: TRBJ2-7
size: .
D: TRBD2
V: TRBV7-2
CDR3: CASSYSGGSYEQYF
DNA: TGTGCCAGCAGTTACTCGGGCGGGAGCTACGAGCAGTACTTC

J: TRBJ1-1
size: .
D: .
V: TRBV28
CDR3: CASSLQRNTEAFF
DNA: TGTGCCAGCAGTTTGCAGAGGAACACTGAAGCTTTCTTT

J: TRBJ2-6
size: .
D: .
V: TRBV5-1
CDR3: CASSWSSGANVLTF
DNA: TGCGCCAGCAGCTGGAGCTCTGGGGCCAACGTCCTGACTTTC

J: TRBJ2-2
size: .
D: .
V: TRBV20-1
CDR3: CSATHNELFF
DNA: TGCAGTGCTACACATAATGAGCTGTTTTTT

J: TRBJ2-5
size: .
D: TRBD1
V: TRBV28
CDR3: CASSLLPGQGPQETQYF
DNA: TGTGCCAGCAGTTTACTCCCGGGACAGGGGCCGCAAGAGACCCAGTACTTC

J: TRBJ1-1
size: .
D: .
V: TRBV2
CDR3: CASRWRRDKAFF
DNA: TGTGCCAGCAGATGGAGAAGAGACAAAGCTTTCTTT

J: TRBJ1-6
size: few
D: .
V: TRBV15
CDR3: CATSRGAGVSYNSPLHF
DNA: TGTGCCACCAGCAGAGGGGCAGGGGTCTCCTATAATTCACCCCTCCACTTT

J: TRBJ2-7
size: .
D: .
V: TRBV19
CDR3: CASSNYYEQYF
DNA: TGTGCCAGTAGTAACTACTACGAGCAGTACTTC

J: TRBJ2-2
size: .
D: TRBD1
V: TRBV14
CDR3: CASSRLRDRHNTGELFF
DNA: TGTGCCAGCAGCCGTCTCCGGGACAGACACAACACCGGGGAGCTGTTTTTT